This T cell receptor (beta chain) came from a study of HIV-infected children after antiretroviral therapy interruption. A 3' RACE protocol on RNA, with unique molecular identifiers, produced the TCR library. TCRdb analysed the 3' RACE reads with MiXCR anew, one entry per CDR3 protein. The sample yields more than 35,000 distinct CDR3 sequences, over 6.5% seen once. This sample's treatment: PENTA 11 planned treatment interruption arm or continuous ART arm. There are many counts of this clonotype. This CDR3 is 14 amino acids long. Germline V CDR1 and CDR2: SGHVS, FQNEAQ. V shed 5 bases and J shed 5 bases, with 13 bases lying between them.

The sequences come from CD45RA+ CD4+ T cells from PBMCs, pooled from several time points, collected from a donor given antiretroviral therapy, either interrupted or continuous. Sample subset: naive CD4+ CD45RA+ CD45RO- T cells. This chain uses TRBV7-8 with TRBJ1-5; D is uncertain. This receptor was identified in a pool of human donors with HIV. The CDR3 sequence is CASSDFGPHQPQHF. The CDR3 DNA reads TGTGCCAGCAGCGACTTCGGACCGCATCAGCCCCAGCATTTT.